The clone carrying this T cell receptor (beta chain) has a handful of counts. The antigen is undetermined. CDR3 size: 14 residues. Germline CDR1 is SGHTA and CDR2 is FQGNSA. V gave up 1 base and J gave up 7 bases, with 14 bases separating them. Each CDR3 protein is one row after TCRdb ran MiXCR on the 5' RACE reads. The table shows about 440,000 distinct CDR3 sequences, with approximately 20% occurring only once. This record comes from a study of T-cell memory formation after mild COVID-19. Study context: Largely, TCR clusters stayed within a single donor.

Overall study results and limits: A subset of responding clones appeared in pre-infection memory, suggesting cross-reactive memory joined. CD4+ bias marked clones expanding day 15 to 37, unlike balanced contracting clones. CD8+ contracting clones occupied EMRA, while CD4+ ones occupied mainly CM and EM.

The source material was PBMCs or a T cell subset sorted from them (not recorded which). The genes are TRBV7-2 and TRBJ2-7; weak D call: TRBD1 (5 bases). The receptor comes from an adult woman who had mild COVID-19 (a few samples of this study predate the infection). Cell type and time point are not known. CDR3 residues: CASSLGSRQGEQYF. As DNA, the CDR3 is TGTGCCAGCAGCTTAGGGTCGAGGCAGGGAGAGCAGTACTTC.